The rows below give T cell receptor beta chains drawn from one sample of a study of blood T cell repertoires in COVID-19. Profiled with immunoSEQ multiplex PCR; TCRdb holds only in-frame clones, not every one. The table lists about 670,000 clones, approximately 90% of them singletons, with roughly 0.25% in the top ten. The sample comprised peripheral blood. Every receptor here comes from a woman aged 18-29 years with acute or convalescent COVID-19. Both conserved end residues are part of each CDR3. A D gene is named only where the DNA matches it firmly. For some rows the clone size is stated as once, few or many, or as a class when expanded; others skip it.

NA NA TRBJ1-2 13 TRBV7-9 CASSLGLSYGYTF TGTGCCAGCAGCTTAGGTCTTAGCTATGGCTACACCTTC
NA NA TRBJ2-3 13 TRBV4-3 CASSQERSRTQYF TGCGCCAGCAGCCAAGAGAGAAGTCGGACGCAGTATTTT
NA NA TRBJ1-3 15 TRBV6-5 CASRVTGRWGNTIYF TGTGCCAGCAGGGTCACGGGAAGGTGGGGAAACACCATATATTTT
once NA TRBJ1-1 12 TRBV19 CASSIGETEAFF TGTGCCAGTAGTATTGGGGAGACTGAAGCTTTCTTT
NA NA TRBJ1-2 14 TRBV1 CTSSSGQTNYGYTF TGCACCAGCAGCTCGGGACAGACTAACTATGGCTACACCTTC
once NA TRBJ1-4 13 TRBV12-3/TRBV12-4 CASSLLSGEKLFF TGTGCCAGCAGTTTACTGAGCGGGGAAAAACTGTTTTTT
NA NA TRBJ1-2 13 TRBV24-1 CATSDRWDYGYTF TGTGCCACCAGTGACAGGTGGGACTATGGCTACACCTTC
NA NA TRBJ1-5 15 TRBV19 CASTVTRKGNQPQHF TGTGCCAGTACCGTCACGAGGAAAGGCAATCAGCCCCAGCATTTT
NA TRBD1 TRBJ2-3 15 TRBV24-1 CATSQDRASTDTQYF TGTGCCACCAGTCAAGACAGGGCCAGCACAGATACGCAGTATTTT
NA TRBD1 TRBJ1-5 14 TRBV10-3 CATAPDRDNQPQHF TGTGCCACCGCCCCGGACAGGGACAATCAGCCCCAGCATTTT